The 14 T cell receptor beta chains below were found in one sample sequenced in a study of control samples from healthy donors and cancer patients. Profiled with immunoSEQ multiplex PCR; TCRdb holds only in-frame clones, not every one. The sample includes over 120,000 clones, about 90% of them seen just once. Sequencing used blood. These receptors were taken from a man aged 25 to 40 in good health.

The V gene is TRBV19, the J gene TRBJ1-3; the D is unclear. Per germline, CDR1 LNHDA and CDR2 SQIVND (reference sequence). The V and J ends lost 2 bases and 0 bases respectively, with 8 bases between them. The CDR3 sequence is 15 residues long. The CDR3 DNA follows: TGTGCCAGTAGTATAAGTCCAGGCTCTGGAAACACCATATATTTT. Encoded protein: CASSISPGSGNTIYF.

V usage is TRBV2 and J usage is TRBJ1-1; no reliable D call. The CDR3 runs to 16 residues. Trimming shortened V by 4 bases and J by 3 bases, and 18 bases separated the two germline ends. Germline V gene lookup returns CDR1 SNHLY and CDR2 FYNNEI. The CDR3 sequence is CASSVAVSGRDTEAFF. The DNA of the CDR3 is TGTGCCAGCAGTGTCGCTGTATCGGGGAGGGACACTGAAGCTTTCTTT.

The chain carries TRBV27 and TRBJ1-1; D unclear. The V end lost 2 bases, the J end lost 1 base, and 17 bases lay between the germline ends. This CDR3 is 17 amino acids long. CDR1 and CDR2 (germline): MNHEY, SMNVEV (reference sequence). As DNA, the CDR3 is TGTGCCAGCAGTTTAGATGGGAGTGTGTGGCGGAACACTGAAGCTTTCTTT. Translated, it gives CASSLDGSVWRNTEAFF.

The rearrangement uses TRBV19 and TRBJ1-2, with 9 nucleotides matching TRBD1. There are 16 residues in the CDR3. The V gene's germline CDR1 is LNHDA and CDR2 SQIVND (reference sequence). V lost 4 bases to trimming and J lost 4 bases; unmatched junction nucleotides: 10. The CDR3 region is CASSTRQGQGTYGYTF. The CDR3 coding sequence is TGTGCCAGTAGTACCCGGCAGGGACAGGGAACCTATGGCTACACCTTC.

The chain recombines TRBV3-1 (or the pseudogene TRBV3-2) with TRBJ2-1; the D is unclear. The CDR3 consists of 12 residues. CDR1 and CDR2 (germline): LGHDT, YNNKEL (reference sequence). Trimming cost V 1 base and J 7 bases, with 5 bases left between them. Written as DNA, the CDR3 is TGTGCCAGCAGCCAAGCCGGAAATGAGCAGTTCTTC. It specifies CASSQAGNEQFF.

The chain employs TRBV24-1 and TRBJ2-3, with 14 bases aligning to TRBD2. CDR3 length equals 18 residues. Trimming took 2 bases from V and 2 from J; bases not matched to a gene: 5. Germline assignment: CDR1 KGHDR and CDR2 SFDVKD. For the CDR3, the DNA is TGTGCCACCAGTGATTCAGGGACTAGCGGGGGAGTCACAGATACGCAGTATTTT. Encoded protein: CATSDSGTSGGVTDTQYF.

V is TRBV11-2 and J is TRBJ1-1; D gene ambiguous. V dropped 1 base and J dropped 0 bases, with 9 bases sitting between them. The germline CDR1 and CDR2 sequences are SGHAT and FQNNGV. The CDR3 loop spans 15 amino acids. The CDR3 sequence: CASSLGVTLNTEAFF. The CDR3 DNA reads as TGTGCCAGCAGCTTAGGTGTCACCTTGAACACTGAAGCTTTCTTT. The whole variable domain, filled in from reference TRBV11-2 and TRBJ1-1, reads EAGVAQSPRYKIIEKRQSVAFWCNPISGHATLYWYQQILGQGPKLLIQFQNNGVVDDSQLPKDRFSAERLKGVDSTLKIQPAKLEDSAVYLCASSLGVTLNTEAFFGQGTRLTVV.

The V and J genes are TRBV27 and TRBJ2-3; D not certain. Germline-derived CDR1 and CDR2 are MNHEY and SMNVEV (reference sequence). CDR3 length: 18 residues. The V end was cut by 5 bases, the J end by 2 bases, with 23 bases between. The CDR3 here is CASSPSSPLSPYTDTQYF. The CDR3 DNA reads as TGTGCCAGCAGTCCCTCCAGCCCACTGTCCCCGTACACAGATACGCAGTATTTT.

The rearrangement uses TRBV11-2 and TRBJ1-3; D remains unclear. This CDR3 is built from 14 residues. V lost 1 base, J lost 0 bases, and 4 bases lay in between. Germline loops: CDR1 SGHAT, CDR2 FQNNGV. The CDR3 loop reads CASSLGGSGNTIYF. Written as DNA, the CDR3 is TGTGCCAGCAGCTTAGGGGGCTCTGGAAACACCATATATTTT.

This clone was seen a few times. The chain is built from TRBV11-3 and TRBJ2-2, with D perhaps TRBD2 (5 bases). CDR1 is SGHNT and CDR2 is YENEEA in the germline V gene. Trimming took off 0 bases at V and 5 bases at J, with 16 bases between the two ends. The CDR3 is made up of 17 amino acids. CDR3 region: CASSLDPRGGSTGELFF. For the CDR3, the DNA is TGTGCCAGCAGCTTAGATCCCCGGGGTGGGAGTACCGGGGAGCTGTTTTTT. Full variable domain (remainder filled in from reference TRBV11-3 and TRBJ2-2): EAGVVQSPRYKIIEKKQPVAFWCNPISGHNTLYWYLQNLGQGPELLIRYENEEAVDDSQLPKDRFSAERLKGVDSTLKIQPAELGDSAVYLCASSLDPRGGSTGELFFGEGSRLTVL.

V usage is TRBV7-8 and J usage is TRBJ2-3; perhaps D is TRBD1 or TRBD2 (5 bases each). Trimming removed 1 base at V and 5 bases at J, with 16 bases between. Germline V gene lookup returns CDR1 SGHVS and CDR2 FQNEAQ. The CDR3 runs 16 residues. CDR3 bases: TGTGCCAGCAGCTTAGTAGGGGCGGGCTGGGAAGATACGCAGTATTTT. This encodes CASSLVGAGWEDTQYF.

The rearrangement uses TRBV7-9 and TRBJ2-7; D remains ambiguous. From germline, CDR1 is SEHNR and CDR2 FQNEAQ (reference sequence). V was shortened by 5 bases and J by 1 base, with 12 bases between the two germline ends. This CDR3 spans 14 amino acids. CDR3 region: CASSRTETSYEQYF. Here the CDR3 DNA reads TGTGCCAGCAGCCGAACAGAGACTTCCTACGAGCAGTACTTC.

V is TRBV4-1 and J is TRBJ2-1; perhaps TRBD1 as D (6 bases). CDR3 length: 13 residues. Germline values: CDR1 MGHRA, CDR2 YSYEKL. The germline V and J ends were trimmed by 2 bases and 6 bases, with 8 bases remaining between them. The CDR3 coding sequence is TGCGCCAGCAGCCAAAACAGGGTCAATGAGCAGTTCTTC. Translation: CASSQNRVNEQFF.

This chain links TRBV7-9 with TRBJ2-3, with 8 bases identical to TRBD2. Germline CDR1 SEHNR, CDR2 FQNEAQ (reference sequence). The CDR3 contains 15 residues. The junction had 4 bases not matched to a gene; V was cut back by 5 bases and J by 0 bases. This CDR3 reads CASSSGLASTDTQYF. In DNA form, the CDR3 reads TGTGCCAGCAGCAGTGGACTAGCTAGCACAGATACGCAGTATTTT.